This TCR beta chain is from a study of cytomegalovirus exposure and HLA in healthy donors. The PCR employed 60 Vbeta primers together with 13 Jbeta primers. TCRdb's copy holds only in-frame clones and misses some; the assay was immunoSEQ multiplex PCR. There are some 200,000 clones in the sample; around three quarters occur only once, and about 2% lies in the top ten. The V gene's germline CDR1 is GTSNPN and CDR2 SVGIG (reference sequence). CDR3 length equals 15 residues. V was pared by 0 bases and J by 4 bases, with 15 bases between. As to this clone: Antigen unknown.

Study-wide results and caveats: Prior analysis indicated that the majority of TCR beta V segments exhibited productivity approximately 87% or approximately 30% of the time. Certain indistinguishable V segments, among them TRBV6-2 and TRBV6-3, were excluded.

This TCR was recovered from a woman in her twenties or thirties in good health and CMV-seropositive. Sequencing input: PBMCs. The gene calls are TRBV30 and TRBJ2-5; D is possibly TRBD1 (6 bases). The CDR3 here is CAWSVLRQDSETQYF. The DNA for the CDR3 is TGTGCCTGGAGTGTATTAAGACAGGACTCAGAGACCCAGTACTTC.